The 10 T cell receptor beta chains below were found in one sample sequenced in a study of cytomegalovirus exposure and HLA in healthy donors. The PCR contained 60 Vbeta and 13 Jbeta primers. Sequencing was performed with immunoSEQ multiplex PCR; in TCRdb, only in-frame clones are kept and a portion is missing. The sample holds under 250,000 clones, approximately 85% seen once. Input material: PBMCs. The receptors derive from a woman aged 50 to 60 in good health and CMV-seronegative.

The chain has TRBV15 and TRBJ2-1; D call uncertain. Deletions cut 0 bases from V and 8 bases from J, with 11 bases between. The CDR3 has 14 residues. The germline gives CDR1 LNHNV, CDR2 YYDKDF (reference sequence). The CDR3 region is CATSRDVRSDEQFF. The CDR3, as DNA: TGTGCCACCAGCAGAGACGTGAGGAGCGATGAGCAGTTCTTC. Looking up the rest from reference TRBV15 and TRBJ2-1 gives the full variable domain: DAMVIQNPRYQVTQFGKPVTLSCSQTLNHNVMYWYQQKSSQAPKLLFHYYDKDFNNEADTPDNFQSRRPNTSFCFLDIRSPGLGDTAMYLCATSRDVRSDEQFFGPGTRLTVL.

The genes are TRBV7-2 and TRBJ2-7; 12 bases are a match to TRBD1. CDR1 is SGHTA, CDR2 FQGNSA, per germline. V was clipped by 5 bases and J by 4 bases; unmatched bases: 6. CDR3 size: 15 residues. The CDR3 nucleotides read TGTGCCAGCAGCGTCCGGGACAGGGGGCGGTACGAGCAGTACTTC. Its translation is CASSVRDRGRYEQYF. Full variable domain (outside the CDR3, taken from reference TRBV7-2 and TRBJ2-7): GAGVSQSPSNKVTEKGKDVELRCDPISGHTALYWYRQSLGQGLEFLIYFQGNSAPDKSGLPSDRFSAERTGGSVSTLTIQRTQQEDSAVYLCASSVRDRGRYEQYFGPGTRLTVT.

The chain is built from TRBV19 and TRBJ1-2, with a tentative D call TRBD1 (6 bases). V lost 1 base and J 4 bases, leaving 16 bases between the germline ends. Per the germline V gene, CDR1 is LNHDA and CDR2 is SQIVND (reference sequence). This CDR3 spans 16 amino acids. The CDR3 DNA reads TGTGCCAGTAGTATAGTAACAGGGATAAGAATCTATGGCTACACCTTC. This gives the protein CASSIVTGIRIYGYTF.

The chain joins TRBV30 to TRBJ2-1, with a possible D match to TRBD1 (5 bases). This CDR3 contains 13 residues. V lost 1 base to trimming and J lost 4 bases, with 8 bases between them. The V gene's germline CDR1 is GTSNPN and CDR2 SVGIG (reference sequence). CDR3 loop: CAWSATGYNEQFF. The CDR3 nucleotides read TGTGCCTGGAGTGCTACAGGTTACAATGAGCAGTTCTTC. The whole variable domain, remainder taken from reference TRBV30 and TRBJ2-1, is SQTIHQWPATLVQPVGSPLSLECTVEGTSNPNLYWYRQAAGRGLQLLFYSVGIGQISSEVPQNLSASRPQDRQFILSSKKLLLSDSGFYLCAWSATGYNEQFFGPGTRLTVL.

This chain links TRBV6-6 with TRBJ1-2, with D hard to call. The length of the CDR3 is 14 residues. With 1 base removed from V and 0 bases from J, the gap between germline ends came to 6 bases. CDR1 is MNHNY, CDR2 SVGAGI, per germline (reference sequence). For the CDR3, the DNA is TGTGCCAGCAGTTACTTATCTGCTAACTATGGCTACACCTTC. It translates to CASSYLSANYGYTF.

V is TRBV7-8 and J is TRBJ2-7; D not certain. This CDR3 comprises 12 residues. V lost 5 bases, J lost 2 bases, and 7 bases lay in between. The V gene's germline CDR1 is SGHVS and CDR2 FQNEAQ. CDR3 bases: TGTGCCAGCAGCCCCCCGGCCTACGAGCAGTACTTC. Translated: CASSPPAYEQYF. The entire variable domain, with the rest obtained from reference TRBV7-8 and TRBJ2-7, is as follows: GAGVSQSPRYKVAKRGQDVALRCDPISGHVSLFWYQQALGQGPEFLTYFQNEAQLDKSGLPSDRFFAERPEGSVSTLKIQRTQQEDSAVYLCASSPPAYEQYFGPGTRLTVT.

The chain recombines TRBV5-4 with TRBJ2-7, with 13 bases fitting TRBD2. With 0 bases clipped from V and 4 bases from J, the junction kept 4 bases outside the gene matches. CDR1 SGHNT and CDR2 YYREEE come from the germline V gene (reference sequence). The CDR3 runs 16 residues. This chain's CDR3 is CASSLAGGLAGYEQYF. CDR3 sequence (DNA): TGTGCCAGCAGCTTGGCGGGGGGACTAGCGGGGTACGAGCAGTACTTC.

The rearrangement uses TRBV5-1 and TRBJ1-2, with 9 bases identical to TRBD1. The CDR3 consists of 14 residues. The trim removed 3 bases at V and 4 bases at J, leaving 4 bases unmatched. The germline V gene encodes CDR1 SGHRS and CDR2 YFSETQ. The CDR3 sequence is CASSSGQGVYGYTF. CDR3 bases: TGCGCCAGCAGCTCGGGACAGGGAGTCTATGGCTACACCTTC.

The rearrangement uses TRBV5-1 and TRBJ1-3, with D perhaps TRBD1 (6 bases). V lost 1 base, J lost 0 bases, and 17 bases lay in between. Germline V CDR1 and CDR2: SGHRS, YFSETQ. The CDR3 runs 18 residues. CDR3 region: CASSLIGTNSLSGNTIYF. CDR3 sequence (DNA): TGCGCCAGCAGCTTGATAGGGACAAATTCACTCTCTGGAAACACCATATATTTT.

This clone was seen a single time. The chain carries TRBV29-1 and TRBJ2-7; 10 bases line up with TRBD2. This CDR3 has 12 amino acids. Germline trimming cut 7 bases from V and 3 bases from J; bases unmatched to any gene: 3. Per the germline V gene, CDR1 is SQVTM and CDR2 is ANQGSEA. As DNA, the CDR3 is TGCAGCGCCTTAGCGGGGGGCTACGAGCAGTACTTC. Its translation: CSALAGGYEQYF.